The 5 T cell receptor beta chains below were found in one sample sequenced in a study of PD-1 blockade in classical Hodgkin lymphoma. The time point is: cycle 4 day 1 (C4D1), after 6 weeks of nivolumab. Every patient had relapsed following autologous stem cell transplantation, and cohorts differed in brentuximab vedotin exposure. Magnetic negative selection of thawed PBMCs was the method by which CD4+ T cells were purified. The protocol was immunoSEQ multiplex PCR, while the TCRdb copy is restricted to in-frame clones and leaves out a portion. The table records 6,000 to 8,000 clones, roughly nine tenths of them present only once. The sequences come from CD4+ T cells from blood, collected before the fourth cycle of nivolumab. Receptor source: a human donor with classical Hodgkin lymphoma.

The chain joins TRBV21-1 to TRBJ2-2; the tabulated D call, TRBD2, remains unverified against the DNA. TRBV21-1 is recorded as a pseudogene. This CDR3 contains 11 residues. The CDR3 DNA reads as TGTGCCAGCACCGTCACCGGGGAGCTGTTTTTT. Protein: CASTVTGELFF.

The chain has TRBV6-5 and TRBJ2-7, with a weak D call TRBD1 (6 bases). CDR3 length equals 14 residues. Trimming shortened V by 0 bases and J by 4 bases, and 10 bases separated the two germline ends. Germline V gene lookup returns CDR1 MNHEY and CDR2 SVGAGI. The CDR3 coding sequence is TGTGCCAGCAGTTACTCTCGGACAGAGTACGAGCAGTACTTC. Encoded protein: CASSYSRTEYEQYF.

V is TRBV7-6 and J is TRBJ1-5; no firm D call. Trimming pared 2 bases from V and 10 bases from J, leaving 12 bases between. The length of the CDR3 is 13 residues. Germline assignment: CDR1 SGHVS and CDR2 FNYEAQ. The CDR3 loop is CASSLSGAHPQHF. The CDR3 DNA sequence: TGTGCCAGCAGCTTAAGTGGTGCCCATCCCCAGCATTTT.

The V call is TRBV5-1, the J call TRBJ1-1, with D possibly TRBD1 on 5 matching bases. Germline V gene data show CDR1 as SGHRS and CDR2 as YFSETQ. The CDR3 consists of 15 residues. V lost 0 bases and J lost 8, with 17 bases in between. The DNA for the CDR3 is TGCGCCAGCAGCTTGGGCCCCGGGGCGAAGGGGGAAGCTTTCTTT. As protein: CASSLGPGAKGEAFF.

The rearrangement uses TRBV9 and TRBJ2-4; a possible D gene is TRBD2 (5 bases). Per germline, CDR1 SGDLS and CDR2 YYNGEE. CDR3 length equals 16 residues. Trimming removed 0 bases from V and 0 bases from J, with 10 bases in between. The chain's CDR3 is CASSVGGYLAKNIQYF. DNA for the CDR3: TGTGCCAGCAGCGTAGGAGGGTATCTAGCCAAAAACATTCAGTACTTC.